This T cell receptor beta chain came from a study of blood T cell repertoires in COVID-19. Study summary: There were acute and convalescent COVID-19 samples, and they came from the United States, Italy and Spain. T cells, B-cell-depleted T cells, or PBMCs provided the cDNA or gDNA that served as material.

Germline V gene sequence: CDR1 SEHNR, CDR2 FQNEAQ (reference sequence). The CDR3 contains 14 residues. The V end lost 4 bases, the J end lost 10 bases, and 19 bases lay between the germline ends. In the original workflow: For nucleated cells, counts were estimated from reference gene primer amplification. Sequencing used immunoSEQ multiplex PCR; TCRdb keeps in-frame clones, though not all of them. The V and J calls and clone size come from that table; D and trimming were worked out from the DNA. Here the sample spans roughly 150,000 clones, 84% being singletons. Enrolment of Seattle patients took place during active infection, and they were followed longitudinally.

The chain couples TRBV7-9 to TRBJ1-1, with TRBD1 as a possible D gene (5 bases). The material sequenced was peripheral blood. The source is a woman over 75 with COVID-19, enrolled during active disease. The CDR3 loop reads CASSSRVGGGTAFF. The CDR3 coding sequence is TGTGCCAGCAGCTCTCGAGTGGGAGGAGGGACAGCTTTCTTT.